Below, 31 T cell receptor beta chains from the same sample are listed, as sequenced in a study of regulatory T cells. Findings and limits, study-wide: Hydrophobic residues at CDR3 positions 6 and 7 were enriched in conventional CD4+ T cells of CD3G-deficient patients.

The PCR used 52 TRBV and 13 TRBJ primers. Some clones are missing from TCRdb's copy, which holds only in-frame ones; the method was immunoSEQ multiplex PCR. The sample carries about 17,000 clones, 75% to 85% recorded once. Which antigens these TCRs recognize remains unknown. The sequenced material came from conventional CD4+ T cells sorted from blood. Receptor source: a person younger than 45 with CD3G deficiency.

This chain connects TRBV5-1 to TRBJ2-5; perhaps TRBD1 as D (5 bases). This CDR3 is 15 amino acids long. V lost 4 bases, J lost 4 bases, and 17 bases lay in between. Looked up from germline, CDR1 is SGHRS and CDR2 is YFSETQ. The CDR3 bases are TGCGCCAGCAGCGCAAATGCAGGGTCTGGAGAGACCCAGTACTTC. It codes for CASSANAGSGETQYF.

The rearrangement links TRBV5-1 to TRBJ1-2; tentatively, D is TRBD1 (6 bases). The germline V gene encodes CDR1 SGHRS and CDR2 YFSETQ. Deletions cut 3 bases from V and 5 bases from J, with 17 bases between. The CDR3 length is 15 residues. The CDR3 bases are TGCGCCAGCAGCTCAACCCCGGGACATTCGTATGGCTACACCTTC. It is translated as CASSSTPGHSYGYTF.

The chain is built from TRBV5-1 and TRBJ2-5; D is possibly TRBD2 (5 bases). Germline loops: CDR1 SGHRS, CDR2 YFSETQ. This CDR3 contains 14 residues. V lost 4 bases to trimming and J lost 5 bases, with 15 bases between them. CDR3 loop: CASSLAEGRETQYF. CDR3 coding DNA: TGCGCCAGCAGCCTCGCCGAGGGAAGGGAGACCCAGTACTTC. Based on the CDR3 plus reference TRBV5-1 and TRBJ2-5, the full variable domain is KAGVTQTPRYLIKTRGQQVTLSCSPISGHRSVSWYQQTPGQGLQFLFEYFSETQRNKGNFPGRFSGRQFSNSRSEMNVSTLELGDSALYLCASSLAEGRETQYFGPGTRLLVL.

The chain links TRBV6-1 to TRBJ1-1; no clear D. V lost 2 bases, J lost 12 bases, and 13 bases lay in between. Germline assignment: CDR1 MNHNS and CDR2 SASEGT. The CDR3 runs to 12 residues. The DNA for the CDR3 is TGTGCCAGCAGTGAAATCCTTACCGCGCCTTTCTTT. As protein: CASSEILTAPFF.

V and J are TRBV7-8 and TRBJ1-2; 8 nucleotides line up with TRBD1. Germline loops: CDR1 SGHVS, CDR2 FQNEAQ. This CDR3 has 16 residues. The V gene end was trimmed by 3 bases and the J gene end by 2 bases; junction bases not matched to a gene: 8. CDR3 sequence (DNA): TGTGCCAGCAGCTTGGCGACAGGGGTTTTCAACTATGGCTACACCTTC. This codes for CASSLATGVFNYGYTF.

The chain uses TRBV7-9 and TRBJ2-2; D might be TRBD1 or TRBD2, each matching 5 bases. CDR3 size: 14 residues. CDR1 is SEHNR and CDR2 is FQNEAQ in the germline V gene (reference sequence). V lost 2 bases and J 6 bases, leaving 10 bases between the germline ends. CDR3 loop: CASSLLRDAGELFF. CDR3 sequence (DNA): TGTGCCAGCAGCTTATTAAGGGACGCCGGGGAGCTGTTTTTT. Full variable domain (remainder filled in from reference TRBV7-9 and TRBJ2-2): DTGVSQNPRHKITKRGQNVTFRCDPISEHNRLYWYRQTLGQGPEFLTYFQNEAQLEKSRLLSDRFSAERPKGSFSTLEIQRTEQGDSAMYLCASSLLRDAGELFFGEGSRLTVL.

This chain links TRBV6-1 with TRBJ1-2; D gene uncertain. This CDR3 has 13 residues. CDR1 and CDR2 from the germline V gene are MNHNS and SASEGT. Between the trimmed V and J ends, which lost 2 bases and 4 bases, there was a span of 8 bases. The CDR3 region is CASSETLRYGYTF. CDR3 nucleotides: TGTGCCAGCAGTGAAACCCTCCGCTATGGCTACACCTTC.

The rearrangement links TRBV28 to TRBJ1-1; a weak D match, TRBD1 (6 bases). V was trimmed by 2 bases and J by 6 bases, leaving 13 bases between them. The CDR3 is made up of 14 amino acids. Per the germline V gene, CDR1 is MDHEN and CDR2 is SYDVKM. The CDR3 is CASSLGGRISEAFF. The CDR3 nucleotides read TGTGCCAGCAGTTTAGGGGGCAGGATATCTGAAGCTTTCTTT.

This CDR3 reads CASSLYGNSPLHF. CDR3 DNA: TGTGCCAGCAGCCTTTACGGGAATTCACCCCTCCACTTT. This chain connects TRBV7-2 to TRBJ1-6; D is uncertain. Trimming stripped 5 bases from V and 7 bases from J, with 9 bases between. Germline V gives CDR1 SGHTA, CDR2 FQGNSA. The CDR3 has 13 residues.

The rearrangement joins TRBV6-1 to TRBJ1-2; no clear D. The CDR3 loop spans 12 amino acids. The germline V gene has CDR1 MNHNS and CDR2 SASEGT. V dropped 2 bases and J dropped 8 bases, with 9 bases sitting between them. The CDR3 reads CASSENSRGYTF. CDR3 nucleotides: TGTGCCAGCAGTGAAAATTCCCGCGGCTACACCTTC.

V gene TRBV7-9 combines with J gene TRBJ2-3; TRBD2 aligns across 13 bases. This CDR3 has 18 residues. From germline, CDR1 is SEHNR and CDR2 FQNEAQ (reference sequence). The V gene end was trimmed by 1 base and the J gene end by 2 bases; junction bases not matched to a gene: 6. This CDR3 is CASSLGRTSGSATDTQYF. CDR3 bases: TGTGCCAGCAGCTTAGGCCGGACTAGCGGGAGTGCCACAGATACGCAGTATTTT.

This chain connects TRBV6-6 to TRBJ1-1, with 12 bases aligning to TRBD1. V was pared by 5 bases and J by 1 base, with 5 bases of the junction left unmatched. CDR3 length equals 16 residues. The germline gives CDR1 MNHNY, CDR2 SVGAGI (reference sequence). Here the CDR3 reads CASSRDRGHANTEAFF. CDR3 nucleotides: TGTGCCAGCAGTCGGGACAGGGGGCATGCGAACACTGAAGCTTTCTTT.

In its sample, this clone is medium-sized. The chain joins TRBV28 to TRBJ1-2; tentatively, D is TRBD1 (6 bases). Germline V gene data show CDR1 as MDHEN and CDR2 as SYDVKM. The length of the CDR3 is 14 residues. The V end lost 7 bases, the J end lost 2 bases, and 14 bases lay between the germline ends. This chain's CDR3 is CASIKQGPNYGYTF. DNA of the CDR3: TGTGCCAGCATAAAACAGGGACCCAACTATGGCTACACCTTC.

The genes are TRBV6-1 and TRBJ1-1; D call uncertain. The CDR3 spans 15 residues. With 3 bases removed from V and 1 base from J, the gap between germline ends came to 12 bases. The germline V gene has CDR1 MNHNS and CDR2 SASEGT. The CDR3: CASSEALLKNTEAFF. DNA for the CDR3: TGTGCCAGCAGTGAGGCTCTTCTAAAGAACACTGAAGCTTTCTTT.

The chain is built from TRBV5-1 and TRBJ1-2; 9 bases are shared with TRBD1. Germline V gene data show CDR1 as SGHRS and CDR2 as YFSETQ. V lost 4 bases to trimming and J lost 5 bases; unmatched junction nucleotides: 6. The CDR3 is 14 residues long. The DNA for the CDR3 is TGCGCCAGCAGCGAACAGGGGGCCCGGTATGGCTACACCTTC. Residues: CASSEQGARYGYTF.

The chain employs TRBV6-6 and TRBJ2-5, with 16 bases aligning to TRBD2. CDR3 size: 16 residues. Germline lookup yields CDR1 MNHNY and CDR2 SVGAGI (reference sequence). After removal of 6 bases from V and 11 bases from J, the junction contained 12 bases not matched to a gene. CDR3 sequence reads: CASSRGTSGRDGEQYF. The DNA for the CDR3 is TGTGCCAGCAGCCGAGGGACTAGCGGGAGGGATGGGGAGCAGTACTTC.

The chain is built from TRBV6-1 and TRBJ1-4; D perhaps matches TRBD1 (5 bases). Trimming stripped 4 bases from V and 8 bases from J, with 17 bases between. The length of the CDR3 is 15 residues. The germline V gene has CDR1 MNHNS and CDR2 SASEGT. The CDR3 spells CASSATTGVGEKLFF. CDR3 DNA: TGTGCCAGCAGTGCTACAACAGGTGTAGGGGAAAAACTGTTTTTT.

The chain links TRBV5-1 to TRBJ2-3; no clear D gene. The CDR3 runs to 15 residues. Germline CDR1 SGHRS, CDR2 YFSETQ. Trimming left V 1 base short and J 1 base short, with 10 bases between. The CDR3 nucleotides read TGCGCCAGCAGCTTGACCCCCGCGGGCACAGATACGCAGTATTTT. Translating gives CASSLTPAGTDTQYF.

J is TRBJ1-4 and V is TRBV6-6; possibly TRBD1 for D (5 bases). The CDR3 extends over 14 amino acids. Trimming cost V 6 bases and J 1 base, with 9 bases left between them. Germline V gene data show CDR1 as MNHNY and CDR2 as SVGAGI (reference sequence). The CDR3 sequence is CASSRDGTNEKLFF. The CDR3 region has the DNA TGTGCCAGCAGCCGGGACGGAACTAATGAAAAACTGTTTTTT.

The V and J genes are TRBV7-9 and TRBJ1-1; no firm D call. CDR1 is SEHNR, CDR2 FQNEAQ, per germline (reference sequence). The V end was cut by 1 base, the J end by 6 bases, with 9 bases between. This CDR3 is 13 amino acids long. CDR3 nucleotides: TGTGCCAGCAGCTTAGGGGGAACCGCTGAAGCTTTCTTT. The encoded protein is CASSLGGTAEAFF.

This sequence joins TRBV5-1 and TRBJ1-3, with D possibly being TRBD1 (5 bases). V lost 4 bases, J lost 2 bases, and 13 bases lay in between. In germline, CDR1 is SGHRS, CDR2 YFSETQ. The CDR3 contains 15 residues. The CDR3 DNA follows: TGCGCCAGCAGCCTAGCGGGGCGTCCTGGAAACACCATATATTTT. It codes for CASSLAGRPGNTIYF.

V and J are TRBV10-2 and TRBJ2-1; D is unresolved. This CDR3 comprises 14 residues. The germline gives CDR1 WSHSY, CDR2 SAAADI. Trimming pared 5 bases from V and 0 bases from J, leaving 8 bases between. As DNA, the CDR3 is TGCGCCAGCAGTTACACGAGCTCCTACAATGAGCAGTTCTTC. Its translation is CASSYTSSYNEQFF.

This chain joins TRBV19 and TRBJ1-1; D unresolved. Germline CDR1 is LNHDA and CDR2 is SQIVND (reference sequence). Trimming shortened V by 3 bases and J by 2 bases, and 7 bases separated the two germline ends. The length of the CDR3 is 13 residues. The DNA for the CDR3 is TGTGCCAGTAGTATGGCGTCCAACACTGAAGCTTTCTTT. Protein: CASSMASNTEAFF.

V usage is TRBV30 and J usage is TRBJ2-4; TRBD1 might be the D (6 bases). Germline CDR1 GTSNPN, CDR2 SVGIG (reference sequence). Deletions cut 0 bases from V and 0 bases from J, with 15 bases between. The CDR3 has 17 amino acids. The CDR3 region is CAWSVWQGSIAKNIQYF. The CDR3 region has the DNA TGTGCCTGGAGTGTTTGGCAGGGGAGTATAGCCAAAAACATTCAGTACTTC.

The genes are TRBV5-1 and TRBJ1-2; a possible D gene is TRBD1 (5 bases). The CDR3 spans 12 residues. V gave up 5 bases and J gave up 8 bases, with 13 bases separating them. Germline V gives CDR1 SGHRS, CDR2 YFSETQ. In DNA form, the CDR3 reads TGCGCCAGCAGAGGGGAATTCGGAGGCTACACCTTC. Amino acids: CASRGEFGGYTF.

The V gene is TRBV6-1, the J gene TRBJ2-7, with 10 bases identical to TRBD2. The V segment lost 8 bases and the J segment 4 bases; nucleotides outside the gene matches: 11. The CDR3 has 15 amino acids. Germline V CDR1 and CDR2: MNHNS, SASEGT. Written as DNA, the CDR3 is TGTGCCAGCCGGGACCCTAGCGGGGGTATGTACGAGCAGTACTTC. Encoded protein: CASRDPSGGMYEQYF.

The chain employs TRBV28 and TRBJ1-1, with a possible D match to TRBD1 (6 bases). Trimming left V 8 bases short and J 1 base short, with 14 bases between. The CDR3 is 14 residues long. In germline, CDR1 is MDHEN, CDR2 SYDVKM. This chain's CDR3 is CASVQGRENTEAFF. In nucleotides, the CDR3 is TGTGCCAGCGTACAGGGAAGGGAGAACACTGAAGCTTTCTTT.

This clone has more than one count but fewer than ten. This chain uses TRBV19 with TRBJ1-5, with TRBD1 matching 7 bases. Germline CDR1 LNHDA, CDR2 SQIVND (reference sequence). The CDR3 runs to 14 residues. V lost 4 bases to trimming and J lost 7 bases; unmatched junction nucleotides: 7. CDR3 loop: CASSKPGTAQPQHF. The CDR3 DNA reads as TGTGCCAGTAGTAAACCCGGGACAGCCCAGCCCCAGCATTTT.

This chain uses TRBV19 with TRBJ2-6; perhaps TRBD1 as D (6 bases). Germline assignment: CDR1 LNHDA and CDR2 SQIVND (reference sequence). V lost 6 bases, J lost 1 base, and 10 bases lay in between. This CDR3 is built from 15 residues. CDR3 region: CASREGGSGANVLTF. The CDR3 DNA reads TGTGCCAGTAGGGAAGGGGGTTCTGGGGCCAACGTCCTGACTTTC.

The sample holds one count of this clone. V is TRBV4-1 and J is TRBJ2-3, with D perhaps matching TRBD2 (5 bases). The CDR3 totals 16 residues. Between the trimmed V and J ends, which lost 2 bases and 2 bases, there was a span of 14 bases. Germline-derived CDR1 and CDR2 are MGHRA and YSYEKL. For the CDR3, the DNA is TGCGCCAGCAGCCAACGCGGGCGGCCCCACACAGATACGCAGTATTTT. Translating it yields CASSQRGRPHTDTQYF.

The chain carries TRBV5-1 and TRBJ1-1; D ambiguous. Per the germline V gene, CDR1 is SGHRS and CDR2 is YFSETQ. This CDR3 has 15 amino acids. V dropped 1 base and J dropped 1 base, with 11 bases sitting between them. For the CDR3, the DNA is TGCGCCAGCAGCTTGAACAGCAACCGGAACACTGAAGCTTTCTTT. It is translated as CASSLNSNRNTEAFF.